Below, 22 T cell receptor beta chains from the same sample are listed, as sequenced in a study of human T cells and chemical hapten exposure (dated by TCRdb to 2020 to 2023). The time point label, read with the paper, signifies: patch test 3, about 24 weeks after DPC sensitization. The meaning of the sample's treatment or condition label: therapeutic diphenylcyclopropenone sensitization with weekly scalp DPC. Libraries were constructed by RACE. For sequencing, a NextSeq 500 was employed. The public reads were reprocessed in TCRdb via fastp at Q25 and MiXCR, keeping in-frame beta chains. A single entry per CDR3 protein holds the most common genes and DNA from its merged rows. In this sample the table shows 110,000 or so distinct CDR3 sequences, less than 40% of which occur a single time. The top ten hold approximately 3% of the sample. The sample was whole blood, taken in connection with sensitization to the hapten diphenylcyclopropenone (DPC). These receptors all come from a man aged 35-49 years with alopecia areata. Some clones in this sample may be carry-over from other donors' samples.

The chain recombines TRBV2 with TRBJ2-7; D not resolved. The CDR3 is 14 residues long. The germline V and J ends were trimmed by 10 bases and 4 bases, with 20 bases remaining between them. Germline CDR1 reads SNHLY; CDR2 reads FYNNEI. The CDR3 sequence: CAIEPPRPSYEQYF. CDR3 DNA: TGTGCCATCGAACCACCTCGCCCTTCTTACGAGCAGTACTTC.

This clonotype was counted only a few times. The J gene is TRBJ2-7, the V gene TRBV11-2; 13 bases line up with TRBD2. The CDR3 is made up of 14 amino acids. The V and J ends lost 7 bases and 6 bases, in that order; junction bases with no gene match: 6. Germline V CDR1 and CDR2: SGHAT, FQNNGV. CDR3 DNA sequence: TGTGCCAGCACCCACGGGACTAGCGGGACCGAGCAGTACTTC. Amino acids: CASTHGTSGTEQYF.

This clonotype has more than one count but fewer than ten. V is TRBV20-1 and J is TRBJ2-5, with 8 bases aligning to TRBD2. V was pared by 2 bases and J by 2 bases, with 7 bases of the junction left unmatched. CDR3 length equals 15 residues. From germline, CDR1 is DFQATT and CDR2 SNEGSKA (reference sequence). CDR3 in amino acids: CSARKAGDPQETQYF. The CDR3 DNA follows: TGCAGTGCTAGAAAAGCGGGAGACCCACAAGAGACCCAGTACTTC.

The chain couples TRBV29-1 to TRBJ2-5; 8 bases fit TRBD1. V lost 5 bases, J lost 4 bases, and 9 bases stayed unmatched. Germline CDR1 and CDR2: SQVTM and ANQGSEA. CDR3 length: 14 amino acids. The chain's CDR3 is CSVIAGGGLETQYF. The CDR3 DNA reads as TGCAGCGTTATCGCAGGGGGCGGGTTAGAGACCCAGTACTTC.

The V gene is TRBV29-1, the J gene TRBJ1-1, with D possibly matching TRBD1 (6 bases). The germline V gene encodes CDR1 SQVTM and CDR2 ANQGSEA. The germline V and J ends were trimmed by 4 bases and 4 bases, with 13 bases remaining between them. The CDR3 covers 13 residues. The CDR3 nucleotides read TGCAGCGTTGTGGGGCAGGGGCGCACTGAAGCTTTCTTT. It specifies CSVVGQGRTEAFF. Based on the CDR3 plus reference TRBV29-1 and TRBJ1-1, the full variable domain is SAVISQKPSRDICQRGTSLTIQCQVDSQVTMMFWYRQQPGQSLTLIATANQGSEATYESGFVIDKFPISRPNLTFSTLTVSNMSPEDSSIYLCSVVGQGRTEAFFGQGTRLTVV.

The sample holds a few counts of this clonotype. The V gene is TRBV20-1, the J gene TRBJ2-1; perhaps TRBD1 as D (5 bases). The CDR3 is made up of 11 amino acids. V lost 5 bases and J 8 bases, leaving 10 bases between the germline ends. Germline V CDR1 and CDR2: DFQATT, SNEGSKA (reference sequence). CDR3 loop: CSAGHSDEQFF. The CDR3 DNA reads TGCAGTGCTGGACACTCAGATGAGCAGTTCTTC.

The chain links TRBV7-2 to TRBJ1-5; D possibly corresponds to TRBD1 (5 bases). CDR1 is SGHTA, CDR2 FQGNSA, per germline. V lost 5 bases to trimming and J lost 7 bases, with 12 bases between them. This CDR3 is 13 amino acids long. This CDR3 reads CASSHPGFQPQHF. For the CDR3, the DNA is TGTGCCAGCAGCCACCCAGGGTTCCAGCCCCAGCATTTT. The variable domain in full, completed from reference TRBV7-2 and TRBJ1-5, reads GAGVSQSPSNKVTEKGKDVELRCDPISGHTALYWYRQSLGQGLEFLIYFQGNSAPDKSGLPSDRFSAERTGGSVSTLTIQRTQQEDSAVYLCASSHPGFQPQHFGDGTRLSIL.

The CDR3 protein is CASSPHPGDNEQFF. CDR3 coding DNA: TGTGCCAGCAGCCCCCACCCGGGGGACAATGAGCAGTTCTTC. This sequence joins TRBV6-5 and TRBJ2-1; D possibly corresponds to TRBD2 (6 bases). V gave up 6 bases and J gave up 5 bases, with 14 bases separating them. The germline V gene has CDR1 MNHEY and CDR2 SVGAGI. There are 14 residues in the CDR3.

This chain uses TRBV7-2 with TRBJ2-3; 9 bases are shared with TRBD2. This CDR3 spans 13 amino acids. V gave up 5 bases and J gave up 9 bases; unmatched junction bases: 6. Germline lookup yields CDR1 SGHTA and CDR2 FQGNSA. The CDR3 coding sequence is TGTGCCAGCAGCGGGGTAGCGGGAGAGACGCAGTATTTT. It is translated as CASSGVAGETQYF.

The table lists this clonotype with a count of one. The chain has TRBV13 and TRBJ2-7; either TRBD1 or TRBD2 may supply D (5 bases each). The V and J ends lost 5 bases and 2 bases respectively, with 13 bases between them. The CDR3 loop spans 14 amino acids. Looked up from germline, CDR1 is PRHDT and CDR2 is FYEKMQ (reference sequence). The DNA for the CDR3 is TGTGCCAGCAGCCTCCGGGACGGGACCTACGAGCAGTACTTC. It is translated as CASSLRDGTYEQYF. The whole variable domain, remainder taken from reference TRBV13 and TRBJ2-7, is AAGVIQSPRHLIKEKRETATLKCYPIPRHDTVYWYQQGPGQDPQFLISFYEKMQSDKGSIPDRFSAQQFSDYHSELNMSSLELGDSALYFCASSLRDGTYEQYFGPGTRLTVT.

The CDR3 sequence: CASSPGQGVEQYV. The CDR3 bases are TGCGCCAGCAGCCCTGGACAGGGGGTCGAGCAGTACGTC. V is TRBV5-1 and J is TRBJ2-7; 10 bases fit TRBD1. The CDR3 sequence is 13 residues long. Germline lookup yields CDR1 SGHRS and CDR2 YFSETQ. V trimming: 4 bases; J trimming: 6 bases; junction bases outside the gene matches: 4.

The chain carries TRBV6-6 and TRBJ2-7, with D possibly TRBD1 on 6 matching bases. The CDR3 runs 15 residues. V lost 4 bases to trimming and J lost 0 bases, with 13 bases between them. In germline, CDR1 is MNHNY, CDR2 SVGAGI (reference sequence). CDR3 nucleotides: TGTGCCAGCAGTTCTGGGGGCGAGTACTCCTACGAGCAGTACGTC. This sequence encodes CASSSGGEYSYEQYV.

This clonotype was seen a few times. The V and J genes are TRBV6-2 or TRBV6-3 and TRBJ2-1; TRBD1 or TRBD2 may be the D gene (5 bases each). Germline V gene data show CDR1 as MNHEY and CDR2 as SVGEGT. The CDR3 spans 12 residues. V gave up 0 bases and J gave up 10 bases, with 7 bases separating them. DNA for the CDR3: TGTGCCAGCAGTTACTCCGGGGACGAGCAGTTCTTC. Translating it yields CASSYSGDEQFF.

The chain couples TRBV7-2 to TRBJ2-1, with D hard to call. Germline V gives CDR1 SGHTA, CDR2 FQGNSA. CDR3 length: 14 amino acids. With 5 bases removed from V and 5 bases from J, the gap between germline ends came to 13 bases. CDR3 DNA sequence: TGTGCCAGCAGCCCCCGAAAGATGGACAATGAGCAGTTCTTC. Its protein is CASSPRKMDNEQFF. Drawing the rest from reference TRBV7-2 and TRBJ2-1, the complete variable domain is GAGVSQSPSNKVTEKGKDVELRCDPISGHTALYWYRQSLGQGLEFLIYFQGNSAPDKSGLPSDRFSAERTGGSVSTLTIQRTQQEDSAVYLCASSPRKMDNEQFFGPGTRLTVL.

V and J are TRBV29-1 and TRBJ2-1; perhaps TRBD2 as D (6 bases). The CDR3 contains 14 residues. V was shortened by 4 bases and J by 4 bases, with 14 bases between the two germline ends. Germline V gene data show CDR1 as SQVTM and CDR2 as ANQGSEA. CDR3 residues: CSVVYSGTYNEQFF. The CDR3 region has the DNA TGCAGCGTTGTTTATAGCGGAACATACAATGAGCAGTTCTTC.

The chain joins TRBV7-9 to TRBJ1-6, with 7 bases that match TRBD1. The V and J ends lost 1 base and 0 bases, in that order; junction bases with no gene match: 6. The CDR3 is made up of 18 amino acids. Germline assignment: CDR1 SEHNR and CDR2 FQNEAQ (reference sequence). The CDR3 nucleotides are TGTGCCAGCAGCTTAGGAGGGGGCTTAAGCTCCTATAATTCACCCCTCCACTTT. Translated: CASSLGGGLSSYNSPLHF. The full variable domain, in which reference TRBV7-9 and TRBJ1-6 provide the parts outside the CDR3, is DTGVSQNPRHKITKRGQNVTFRCDPISEHNRLYWYRQTLGQGPEFLTYFQNEAQLEKSRLLSDRFSAERPKGSFSTLEIQRTEQGDSAMYLCASSLGGGLSSYNSPLHFGNGTRLTVT.

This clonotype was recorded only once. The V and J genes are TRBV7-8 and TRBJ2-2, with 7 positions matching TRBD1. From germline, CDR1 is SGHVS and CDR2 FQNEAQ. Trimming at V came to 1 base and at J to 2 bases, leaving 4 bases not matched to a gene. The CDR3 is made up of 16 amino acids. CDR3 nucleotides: TGTGCCAGCAGCTTAGTGGGACAGCCAAACACCGGGGAGCTGTTTTTT. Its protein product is CASSLVGQPNTGELFF.

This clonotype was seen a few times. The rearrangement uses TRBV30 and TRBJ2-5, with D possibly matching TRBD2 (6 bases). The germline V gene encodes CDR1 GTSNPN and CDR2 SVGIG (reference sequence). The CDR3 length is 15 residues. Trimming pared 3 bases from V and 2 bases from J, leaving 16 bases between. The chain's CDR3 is CAWSESRGIQETQYF. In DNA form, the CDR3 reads TGTGCCTGGAGCGAATCCCGGGGGATTCAAGAGACCCAGTACTTC. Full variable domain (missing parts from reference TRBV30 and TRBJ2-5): SQTIHQWPATLVQPVGSPLSLECTVEGTSNPNLYWYRQAAGRGLQLLFYSVGIGQISSEVPQNLSASRPQDRQFILSSKKLLLSDSGFYLCAWSESRGIQETQYFGPGTRLLVL.

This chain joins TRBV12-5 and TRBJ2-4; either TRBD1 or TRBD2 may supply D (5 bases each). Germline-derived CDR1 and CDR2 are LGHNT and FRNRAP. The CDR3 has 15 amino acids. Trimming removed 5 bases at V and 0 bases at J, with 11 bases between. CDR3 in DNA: TGTGCTAGTGGTGAATCCGGGACAGCCAAAAACATTCAGTACTTC. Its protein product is CASGESGTAKNIQYF.

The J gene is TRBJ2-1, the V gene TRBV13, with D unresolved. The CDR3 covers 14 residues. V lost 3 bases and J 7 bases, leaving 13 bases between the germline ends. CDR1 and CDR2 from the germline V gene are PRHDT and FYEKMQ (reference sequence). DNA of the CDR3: TGTGCCAGCAGCTTTCAGCAACAACGGAATGAGCAGTTCTTC. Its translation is CASSFQQQRNEQFF.

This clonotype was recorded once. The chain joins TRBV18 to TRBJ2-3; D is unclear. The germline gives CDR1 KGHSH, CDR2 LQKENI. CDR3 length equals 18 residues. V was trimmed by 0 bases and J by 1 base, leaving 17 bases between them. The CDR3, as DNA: TGTGCCAGCTCACCACCGGGATTGGTAGGGTTCGGCACAGATACGCAGTATTTT. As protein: CASSPPGLVGFGTDTQYF.

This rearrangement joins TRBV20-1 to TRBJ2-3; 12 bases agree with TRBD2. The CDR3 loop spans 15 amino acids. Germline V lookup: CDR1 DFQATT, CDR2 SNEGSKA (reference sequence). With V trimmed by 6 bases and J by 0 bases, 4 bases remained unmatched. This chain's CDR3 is CSAEGTSGSTDTQYF. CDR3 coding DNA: TGCAGTGCCGAGGGGACTAGCGGGAGCACAGATACGCAGTATTTT.